Each of the 13 T cell receptor beta chains below was sequenced from the same sample in a study of control samples from healthy donors and cancer patients. The method was immunoSEQ multiplex PCR; TCRdb's version includes in-frame clones alone and lacks a portion of them. The sample lists around 70,000 clones, over 80% seen once, with roughly 14% in the top ten. Sequenced: blood. The receptors here all came from a man between 60 and 70 years old in good health.

The table lists this clone with a few counts. This chain joins TRBV6-2 or TRBV6-3 and TRBJ1-1; 7 nucleotides align to TRBD1. V shed 5 bases, J shed 1 base, and the junction held 4 bases outside the gene matches. The CDR3 is 14 amino acids. Germline lookup yields CDR1 MNHEY and CDR2 SVGEGT. This chain's CDR3 is CASSLQGRNTEAFF. The DNA for the CDR3 is TGTGCCAGCAGTCTACAGGGGCGGAACACTGAAGCTTTCTTT.

The gene calls are TRBV5-1 and TRBJ1-2; D unresolved. Trimming stripped 4 bases from V and 4 bases from J, with 14 bases between. Germline CDR1 is SGHRS and CDR2 is YFSETQ. There are 14 residues in the CDR3. DNA for the CDR3: TGCGCCAGCAGCCCAAGTCCCGGGCTCTATGGCTACACCTTC. Its protein product is CASSPSPGLYGYTF.

The chain combines TRBV27 with TRBJ2-2; maybe TRBD2 (5 bases). The germline CDR1 and CDR2 sequences are MNHEY and SMNVEV (reference sequence). Between the trimmed V and J ends, which lost 6 bases and 0 bases, there was a span of 14 bases. This CDR3 is built from 16 residues. DNA for the CDR3: TGTGCCAGCAGAATCAGTCGAGGGTCGAACACCGGGGAGCTGTTTTTT. Protein product: CASRISRGSNTGELFF.

The chain uses TRBV5-6 and TRBJ1-2; D is unresolved. The CDR3 loop spans 13 amino acids. CDR1 is SGHDT and CDR2 is YYEEEE in the germline V gene. V shed 2 bases and J shed 7 bases, with 12 bases lying between them. The CDR3 DNA reads TGTGCCAGCAGCTTTGGCGGTCCGGGTGGCTACACCTTC. It yields the protein CASSFGGPGGYTF.

The V and J genes are TRBV27 and TRBJ2-7; 12 bases agree with TRBD2. The CDR3 extends over 19 amino acids. CDR1 and CDR2 from the germline V gene are MNHEY and SMNVEV (reference sequence). V lost 6 bases to trimming and J lost 2 bases; unmatched junction nucleotides: 17. CDR3 sequence reads: CASSRGNGLAGGPTYEQYF. Here the CDR3 DNA reads TGTGCCAGCAGCCGGGGGAATGGGCTAGCGGGAGGGCCAACCTACGAGCAGTACTTC.

The genes are TRBV20-1 and TRBJ2-7; D gene unclear. Germline V gives CDR1 DFQATT, CDR2 SNEGSKA (reference sequence). This CDR3 region has 12 residues. The V end was cut by 3 bases, the J end by 3 bases, with 9 bases between. This chain's CDR3 is CSASLWSYEQYF. DNA of the CDR3: TGCAGTGCTAGTTTGTGGAGCTACGAGCAGTACTTC.

This chain uses TRBV6-6 with TRBJ2-7; perhaps TRBD1 as D (6 bases). Germline assignment: CDR1 MNHNY and CDR2 SVGAGI (reference sequence). This CDR3 contains 16 residues. V was shortened by 6 bases and J by 2 bases, with 20 bases between the two germline ends. In DNA, the CDR3 is TGTGCCAGCAGCACAGCGCAGGGGATCCTCACCTACGAGCAGTACTTC. Protein sequence: CASSTAQGILTYEQYF.

This clone was seen only once. This chain connects TRBV7-2 to TRBJ2-7, with D tentatively TRBD1 (6 bases). Between the trimmed V and J ends, which lost 2 bases and 2 bases, there was a span of 10 bases. Germline V gene lookup returns CDR1 SGHTA and CDR2 FQGNSA. This CDR3 is built from 14 residues. The CDR3 here is CASSLIQGTYEQYF. The CDR3 DNA is TGTGCCAGCAGCTTAATTCAGGGGACCTACGAGCAGTACTTC.

V and J are TRBV25-1 and TRBJ1-4; 9 bases map to TRBD1. This CDR3 is built from 14 residues. From germline, CDR1 is MGHDK and CDR2 SYGVNS. V was clipped by 4 bases and J by 8 bases; unmatched bases: 5. The chain's CDR3 is CASSAGTGHEKLFF. The CDR3 region has the DNA TGTGCCAGCAGTGCCGGGACAGGGCACGAAAAACTGTTTTTT.

The CDR3 region has the DNA TGTGCCATCAGCTCACAGGGGACAACTAATGAAAAACTGTTTTTT. Amino acid sequence: CAISSQGTTNEKLFF. This sequence joins TRBV10-3 and TRBJ1-4; 7 positions agree with TRBD1. The germline gives CDR1 ENHRY, CDR2 SYGVKD. The junction had 4 bases not matched to a gene; V was cut back by 6 bases and J by 0 bases. This CDR3 comprises 15 residues.

V usage is TRBV5-1 and J usage is TRBJ1-2; D unclear. The CDR3 runs 12 residues. Between the trimmed V and J ends, which lost 2 bases and 8 bases, there was a span of 10 bases. Germline V gene lookup returns CDR1 SGHRS and CDR2 YFSETQ. CDR3 in amino acids: CASSLSTVGYTF. The CDR3 DNA follows: TGCGCCAGCAGCTTAAGTACCGTGGGCTACACCTTC.

The rearrangement links TRBV28 to TRBJ2-1; the match to TRBD2 covers 10 bases. The germline CDR1 and CDR2 sequences are MDHEN and SYDVKM. This CDR3 comprises 17 residues. V lost 2 bases and J lost 0; bases outside the gene matches: 4. CDR3 nucleotides: TGTGCCAGCAGTTTAAGCGGGAGGGGCTTCTCCTACAATGAGCAGTTCTTC. Translated: CASSLSGRGFSYNEQFF.

The chain has TRBV5-1 and TRBJ1-1; 9 bases align to TRBD1. Germline V CDR1 and CDR2: SGHRS, YFSETQ. V gave up 1 base and J gave up 1 base; unmatched junction bases: 8. This CDR3 comprises 17 residues. This CDR3 is CASSLTPGTGRNTEAFF. CDR3 DNA: TGCGCCAGCAGCTTGACCCCCGGGACAGGGAGGAACACTGAAGCTTTCTTT.